These T cell receptor beta chains were read from a single sample in a study of T cells in Graves' hyperthyroidism and ophthalmopathy. In TCRdb, the multiplex PCR reads were re-called with MiXCR into one record per CDR3 protein. The sample has about 420,000 distinct CDR3 sequences; roughly 15% are singletons. Sequencing input: blood. The receptors here all came from a woman between 18 and 29 years old with Graves' hyperthyroidism. The CDR3 runs from the conserved cysteine through the conserved F or W. Each record gives: J gene, clone size, D gene, CDR3 length, V gene, CDR3 DNA, CDR3 protein. D genes are given only for firm matches. Some rows have no size entry. The others give once, few or many, or a class for an expanded clone.

J: TRBJ2-5; size: many; D: .; length: 14; V: TRBV29-1; DNA: TGCAGCGTTGAATTTCGTAACAGCCAAGAGACCCAGTACTTC; CDR3: CSVEFRNSQETQYF
J: TRBJ2-3; size: .; D: .; length: 14; V: TRBV7-2; DNA: TGTGCCAGCAGCTTAGATAGGTCGGGAGATACGCAGTATTTT; CDR3: CASSLDRSGDTQYF
J: TRBJ2-7; size: few; D: TRBD1; length: 14; V: TRBV6-1; DNA: TGTGCCAGCAGTCGGACAGGGGAGGGCGACGAGCAGTACTTC; CDR3: CASSRTGEGDEQYF
J: TRBJ2-3; size: many; D: TRBD1; length: 16; V: TRBV5-4; DNA: TGTGCCAGCAGCGCGAAGACAGGGACGGGCACAGATACGCAGTATTTT; CDR3: CASSAKTGTGTDTQYF
J: TRBJ1-5; size: .; D: TRBD1; length: 16; V: TRBV12-3/TRBV12-4; DNA: TGTGCCAGCAGTTCGCCGGGACAGGGGGCCAATCAGCCCCAGCATTTT; CDR3: CASSSPGQGANQPQHF
J: TRBJ2-7; size: .; D: .; length: 14; V: TRBV5-1; DNA: TGCGCCAGCAGCTTGAGGACAGAAAACTACGAGCAGTACTTC; CDR3: CASSLRTENYEQYF
J: TRBJ2-6; size: few; D: TRBD1; length: 17; V: TRBV5-5; DNA: TGTGCCAGCAGATACGGGACAGGGGCCTCTGGGGCCAACGTCCTGACTTTC; CDR3: CASRYGTGASGANVLTF
J: TRBJ1-1; size: many; D: .; length: 12; V: TRBV29-1; DNA: TGCAGCGTTAGGACGGAGAACACTGAAGCTTTCTTT; CDR3: CSVRTENTEAFF
J: TRBJ2-3; size: .; D: TRBD2; length: 15; V: TRBV10-3; DNA: TGTGCCATCAGCCTGACTAGCGGGAACACAGATACGCAGTATTTT; CDR3: CAISLTSGNTDTQYF
J: TRBJ2-3; size: many; D: .; length: 13; V: TRBV9; DNA: TGTGCCAGCAGCTCTACCGTGGGAGATACGCAGTATTTT; CDR3: CASSSTVGDTQYF
J: TRBJ2-5; size: many; D: .; length: 13; V: TRBV11-2; DNA: TGTGCCAGCAGCTTAGAACTAGGTGGGACCCAGTACTTC; CDR3: CASSLELGGTQYF